This T cell receptor (beta chain) was profiled in a study of blood T cell repertoires in COVID-19. Source study methods: Using reference gene primer amplification, nucleated cell counts were estimated. TCRdb keeps only in-frame clones here, not all; method: immunoSEQ multiplex PCR. D and trimming come from the DNA, and the V and J calls and clone size come from that table. The sample records some 180,000 clones, about 79% being singletons. The germline gives CDR1 SGHVS, CDR2 FQNEAQ. This CDR3 region has 18 residues. V gave up 5 bases and J gave up 1 base, with 23 bases separating them. This clonotype originated in a human donor in a cohort sampled during active COVID-19. This chain connects TRBV7-8 to TRBJ1-1, with D possibly matching TRBD1 (5 bases). The sequenced sample consisted of peripheral blood. DNA for the CDR3: TGTGCCAGCAGCACCCATCCGGGTGGGGGGGGTTCGAACACTGAAGCTTTCTTT. Protein: CASSTHPGGGGSNTEAFF.